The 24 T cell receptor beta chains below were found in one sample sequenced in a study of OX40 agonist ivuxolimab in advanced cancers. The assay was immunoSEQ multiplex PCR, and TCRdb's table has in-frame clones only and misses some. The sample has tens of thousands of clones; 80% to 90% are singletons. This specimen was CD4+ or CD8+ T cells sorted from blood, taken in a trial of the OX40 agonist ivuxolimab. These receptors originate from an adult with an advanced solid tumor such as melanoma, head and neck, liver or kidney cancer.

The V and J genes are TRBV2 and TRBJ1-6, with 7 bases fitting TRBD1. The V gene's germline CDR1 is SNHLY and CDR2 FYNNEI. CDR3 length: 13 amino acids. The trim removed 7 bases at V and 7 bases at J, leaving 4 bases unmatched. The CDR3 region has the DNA TGTGCCAGCAACCCAGGGGGAAATTCACCCCTCCACTTT. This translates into CASNPGGNSPLHF. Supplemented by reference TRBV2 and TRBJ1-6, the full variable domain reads EPEVTQTPSHQVTQMGQEVILRCVPISNHLYFYWYRQILGQKVEFLVSFYNNEISEKSEIFDDQFSVERPDGSNFTLKIRSTKLEDSAMYFCASNPGGNSPLHFGNGTRLTVT.

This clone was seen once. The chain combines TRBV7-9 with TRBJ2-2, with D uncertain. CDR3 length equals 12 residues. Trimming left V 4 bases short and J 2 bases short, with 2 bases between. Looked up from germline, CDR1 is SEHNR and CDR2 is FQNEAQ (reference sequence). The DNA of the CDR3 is TGTGCCAGCAGCTCCAACACCGGGGAGCTGTTTTTT. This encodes CASSSNTGELFF.

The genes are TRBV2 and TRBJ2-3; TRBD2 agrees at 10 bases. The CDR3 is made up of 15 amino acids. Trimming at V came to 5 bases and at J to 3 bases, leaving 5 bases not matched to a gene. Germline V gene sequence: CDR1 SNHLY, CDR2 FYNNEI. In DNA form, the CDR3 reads TGTGCCAGCAGTTCTGGACTAGCGGTAACAGATACGCAGTATTTT. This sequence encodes CASSSGLAVTDTQYF.

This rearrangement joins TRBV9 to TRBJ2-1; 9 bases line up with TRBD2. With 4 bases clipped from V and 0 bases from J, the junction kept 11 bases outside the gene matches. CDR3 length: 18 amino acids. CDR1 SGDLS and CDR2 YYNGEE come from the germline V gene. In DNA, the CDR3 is TGTGCCAGCAGCTCGAGAGGAGCGGGGGGCCCCTCCTACAATGAGCAGTTCTTC. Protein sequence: CASSSRGAGGPSYNEQFF. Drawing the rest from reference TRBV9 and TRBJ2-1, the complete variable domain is DSGVTQTPKHLITATGQRVTLRCSPRSGDLSVYWYQQSLDQGLQFLIQYYNGEERAKGNILERFSAQQFPDLHSELNLSSLELGDSALYFCASSSRGAGGPSYNEQFFGPGTRLTVL.

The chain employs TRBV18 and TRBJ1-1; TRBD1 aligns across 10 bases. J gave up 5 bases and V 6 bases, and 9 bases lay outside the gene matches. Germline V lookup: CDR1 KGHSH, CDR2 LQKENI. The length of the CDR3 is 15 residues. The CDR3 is CASSSGQGRGTEAFF. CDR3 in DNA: TGTGCCAGCTCTTCGGGACAGGGGAGGGGGACTGAAGCTTTCTTT.

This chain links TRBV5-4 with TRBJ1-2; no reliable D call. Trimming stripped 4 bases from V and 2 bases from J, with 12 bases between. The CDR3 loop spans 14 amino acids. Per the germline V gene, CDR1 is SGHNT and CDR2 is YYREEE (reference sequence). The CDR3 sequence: CASSHPEKNYGYTF. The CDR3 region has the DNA TGTGCCAGCAGCCACCCGGAGAAAAACTATGGCTACACCTTC.

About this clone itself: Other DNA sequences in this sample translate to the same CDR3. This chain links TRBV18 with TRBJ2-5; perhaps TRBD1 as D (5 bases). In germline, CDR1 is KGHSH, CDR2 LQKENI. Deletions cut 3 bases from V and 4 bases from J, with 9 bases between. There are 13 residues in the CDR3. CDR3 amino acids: CASSPRQGETQYF. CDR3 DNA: TGTGCCAGCTCACCTCGGCAGGGAGAGACCCAGTACTTC.

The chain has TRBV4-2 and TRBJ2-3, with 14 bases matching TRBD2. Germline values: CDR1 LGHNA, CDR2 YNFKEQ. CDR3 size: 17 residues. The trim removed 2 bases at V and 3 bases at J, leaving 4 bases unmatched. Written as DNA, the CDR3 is TGTGCCAGCAGCCAACCCGGGACTAGCGGGAGAACAGATACGCAGTATTTT. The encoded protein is CASSQPGTSGRTDTQYF.

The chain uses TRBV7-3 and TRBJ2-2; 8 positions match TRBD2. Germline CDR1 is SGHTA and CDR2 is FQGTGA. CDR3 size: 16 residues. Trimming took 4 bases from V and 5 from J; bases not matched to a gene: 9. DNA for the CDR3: TGTGCCAGCAGCTCGGCCGGGACTAGTATAACCGGGGAGCTGTTTTTT. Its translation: CASSSAGTSITGELFF. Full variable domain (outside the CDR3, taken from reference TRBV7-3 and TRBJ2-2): GAGVSQTPSNKVTEKGKYVELRCDPISGHTALYWYRQSLGQGPEFLIYFQGTGAADDSGLPNDRFFAVRPEGSVSTLKIQRTERGDSAVYLCASSSAGTSITGELFFGEGSRLTVL.

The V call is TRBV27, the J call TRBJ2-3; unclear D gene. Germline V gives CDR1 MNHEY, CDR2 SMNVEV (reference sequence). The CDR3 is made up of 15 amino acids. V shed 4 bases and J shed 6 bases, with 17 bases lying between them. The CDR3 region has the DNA TGTGCCAGCAGTTCCCTCGGAAAGGGTGGGGATACGCAGTATTTT. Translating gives CASSSLGKGGDTQYF.

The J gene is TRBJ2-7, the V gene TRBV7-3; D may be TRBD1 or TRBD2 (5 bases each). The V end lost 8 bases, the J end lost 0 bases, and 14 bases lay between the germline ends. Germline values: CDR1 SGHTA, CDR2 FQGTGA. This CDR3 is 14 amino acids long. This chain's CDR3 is CASCPRDRSYEQYF. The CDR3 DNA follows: TGTGCCAGCTGTCCCCGGGACCGCTCCTACGAGCAGTACTTC.

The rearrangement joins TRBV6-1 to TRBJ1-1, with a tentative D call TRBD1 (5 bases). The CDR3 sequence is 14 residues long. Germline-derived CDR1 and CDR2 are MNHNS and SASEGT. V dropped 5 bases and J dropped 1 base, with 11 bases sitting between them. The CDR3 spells CASSPGLTNTEAFF. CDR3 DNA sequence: TGTGCCAGCAGTCCGGGACTGACGAACACTGAAGCTTTCTTT.

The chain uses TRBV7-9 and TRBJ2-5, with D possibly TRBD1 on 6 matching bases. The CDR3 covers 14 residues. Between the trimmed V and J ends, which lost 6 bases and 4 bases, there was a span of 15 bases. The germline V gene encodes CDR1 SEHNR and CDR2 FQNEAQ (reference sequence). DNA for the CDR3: TGTGCCAGCAGTTCAGGACAGTCGGTAGAGACCCAGTACTTC. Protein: CASSSGQSVETQYF.

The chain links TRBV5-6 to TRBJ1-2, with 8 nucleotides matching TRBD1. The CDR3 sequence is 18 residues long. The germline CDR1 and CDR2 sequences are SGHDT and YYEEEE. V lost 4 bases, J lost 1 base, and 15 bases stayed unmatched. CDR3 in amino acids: CASSHLWDRTHFNYGYTF. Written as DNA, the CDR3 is TGTGCCAGCAGCCACCTTTGGGACAGGACGCATTTTAACTATGGCTACACCTTC.

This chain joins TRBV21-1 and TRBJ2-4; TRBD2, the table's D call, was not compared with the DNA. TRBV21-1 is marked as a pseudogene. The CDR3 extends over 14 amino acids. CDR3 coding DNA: TGTGCCAGCAGCAAACGGACTAGCGGGGGCATTCAGTACTTC. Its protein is CASSKRTSGGIQYF.

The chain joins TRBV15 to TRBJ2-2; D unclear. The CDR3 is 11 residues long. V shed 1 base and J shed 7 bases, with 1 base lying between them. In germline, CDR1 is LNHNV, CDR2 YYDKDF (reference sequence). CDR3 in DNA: TGTGCCACCAGCAGAGGCGGGGAGCTGTTTTTT. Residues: CATSRGGELFF.

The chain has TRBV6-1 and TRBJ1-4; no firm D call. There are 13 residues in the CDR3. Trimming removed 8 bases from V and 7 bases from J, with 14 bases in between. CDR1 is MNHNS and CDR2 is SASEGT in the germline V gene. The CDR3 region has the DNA TGTGCCAGCTCCACGGGGAGGGCTGAAAAACTGTTTTTT. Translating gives CASSTGRAEKLFF.

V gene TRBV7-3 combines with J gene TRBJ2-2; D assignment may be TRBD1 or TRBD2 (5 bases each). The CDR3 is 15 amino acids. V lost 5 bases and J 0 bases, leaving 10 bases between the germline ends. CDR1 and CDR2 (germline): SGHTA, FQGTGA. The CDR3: CASSRDGSNTGELFF. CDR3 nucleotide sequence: TGTGCCAGCAGCCGGGACGGATCGAACACCGGGGAGCTGTTTTTT.

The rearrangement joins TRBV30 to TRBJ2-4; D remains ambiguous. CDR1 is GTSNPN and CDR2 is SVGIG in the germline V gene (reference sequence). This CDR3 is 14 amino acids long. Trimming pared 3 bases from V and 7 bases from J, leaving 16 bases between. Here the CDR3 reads CAWRERIRRNIQYF. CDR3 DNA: TGTGCCTGGAGGGAAAGGATCAGAAGGAACATTCAGTACTTC.

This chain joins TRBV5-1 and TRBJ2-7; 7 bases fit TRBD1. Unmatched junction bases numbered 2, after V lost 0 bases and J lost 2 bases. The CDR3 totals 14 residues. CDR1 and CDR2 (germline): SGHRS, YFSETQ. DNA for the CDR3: TGCGCCAGCAGCTTGGGACAGGGTCCCTACGAGCAGTACTTC. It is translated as CASSLGQGPYEQYF. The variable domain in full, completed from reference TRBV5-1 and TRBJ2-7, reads KAGVTQTPRYLIKTRGQQVTLSCSPISGHRSVSWYQQTPGQGLQFLFEYFSETQRNKGNFPGRFSGRQFSNSRSEMNVSTLELGDSALYLCASSLGQGPYEQYFGPGTRLTVT.

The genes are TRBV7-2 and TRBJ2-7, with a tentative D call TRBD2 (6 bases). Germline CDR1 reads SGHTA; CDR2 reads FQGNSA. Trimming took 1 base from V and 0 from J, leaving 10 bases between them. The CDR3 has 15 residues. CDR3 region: CASSLDGGNSYEQYF. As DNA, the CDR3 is TGTGCCAGCAGCTTAGATGGGGGGAACTCCTACGAGCAGTACTTC.

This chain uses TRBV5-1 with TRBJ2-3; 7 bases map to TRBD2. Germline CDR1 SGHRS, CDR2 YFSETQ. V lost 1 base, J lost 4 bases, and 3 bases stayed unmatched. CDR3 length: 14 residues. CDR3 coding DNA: TGCGCCAGCAGCTTGCGGGCGGGAGCAGATACGCAGTATTTT. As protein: CASSLRAGADTQYF.

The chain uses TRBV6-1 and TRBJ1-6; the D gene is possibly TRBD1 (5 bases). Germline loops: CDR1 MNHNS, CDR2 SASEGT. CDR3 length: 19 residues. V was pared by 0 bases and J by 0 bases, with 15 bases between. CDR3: CASSEAESWGTSYNSPLHF. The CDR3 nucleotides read TGTGCCAGCAGTGAAGCGGAATCATGGGGCACCTCCTATAATTCACCCCTCCACTTT.

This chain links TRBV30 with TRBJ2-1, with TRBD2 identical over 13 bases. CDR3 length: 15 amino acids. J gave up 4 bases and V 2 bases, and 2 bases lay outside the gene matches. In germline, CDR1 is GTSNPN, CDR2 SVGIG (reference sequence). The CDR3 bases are TGTGCCTGGAGTCGGACTAGCGGGGGTTACAATGAGCAGTTCTTC. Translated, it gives CAWSRTSGGYNEQFF. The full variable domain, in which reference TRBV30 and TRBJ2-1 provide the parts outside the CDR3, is SQTIHQWPATLVQPVGSPLSLECTVEGTSNPNLYWYRQAAGRGLQLLFYSVGIGQISSEVPQNLSASRPQDRQFILSSKKLLLSDSGFYLCAWSRTSGGYNEQFFGPGTRLTVL.